In its sample, the clone carrying this T cell receptor beta chain was seen many times. The antigen remains undetermined. Germline loops: CDR1 SGHRS, CDR2 YFSETQ. The CDR3 spans 14 residues. The V and J ends lost 5 bases and 0 bases respectively, with 8 bases between them. This entry is derived from a study of human T cells and chemical hapten exposure. At the level of the study: Yields of TCR per sample differed, chiefly owing to small differences in pooled library volume.

Noted time point: healthy volunteer bleed at 6 weeks. Before extraction, the whole blood was not fractionated, and total RNA was taken from it. The library attached unique molecular identifiers to individual cDNA molecules. Per the original data handling: Sequenced samples showed a median of 95,638 TCRs each, with counts running from roughly 23,000 to 700,000. TCRdb reanalysed the RACE reads using MiXCR and keeps one entry per CDR3 protein. TCRdb's processing, not the authors' own work, is the source of the V and J calls. Of 44,000 or so distinct CDR3 sequences listed, 3.5% to 4% are singletons. Study outcomes and limitations: The study found that DPC sensitization did not change TCRs above 1 in 1000 frequency.

The sequence was collected from a human donor in good health. Some clones in this sample may be carry-over from other donors' samples. The chain links TRBV5-1 to TRBJ1-4, with unresolved D. Material: whole blood. CDR3: CASSTDSTNEKLFF. The CDR3, as DNA: TGCGCCAGCAGTACGGATTCAACTAATGAAAAACTGTTTTTT.